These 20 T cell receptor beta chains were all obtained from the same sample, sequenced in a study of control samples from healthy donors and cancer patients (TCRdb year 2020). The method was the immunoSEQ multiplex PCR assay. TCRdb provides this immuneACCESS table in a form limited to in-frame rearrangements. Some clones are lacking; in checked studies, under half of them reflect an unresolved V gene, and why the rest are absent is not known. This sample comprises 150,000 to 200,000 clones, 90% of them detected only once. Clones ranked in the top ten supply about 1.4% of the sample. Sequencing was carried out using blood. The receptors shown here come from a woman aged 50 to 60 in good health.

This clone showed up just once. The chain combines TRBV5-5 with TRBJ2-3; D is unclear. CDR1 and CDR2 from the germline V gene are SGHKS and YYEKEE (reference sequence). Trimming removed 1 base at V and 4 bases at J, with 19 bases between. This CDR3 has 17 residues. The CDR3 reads CASSLIATGLFPDTQYF. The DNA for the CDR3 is TGTGCCAGCAGCTTGATTGCGACGGGTCTTTTCCCAGATACGCAGTATTTT. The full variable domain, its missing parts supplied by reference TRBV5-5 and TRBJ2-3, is DAGVTQSPTHLIKTRGQQVTLRCSPISGHKSVSWYQQVLGQGPQFIFQYYEKEERGRGNFPDRFSARQFPNYSSELNVNALLLGDSALYLCASSLIATGLFPDTQYFGPGTRLTVL.

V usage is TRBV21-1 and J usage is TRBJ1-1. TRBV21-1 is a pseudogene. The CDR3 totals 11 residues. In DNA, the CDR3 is TGTGCCAGCAGCAATTGGGAGGAAGCTTTCTTT. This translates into CASSNWEEAFF.

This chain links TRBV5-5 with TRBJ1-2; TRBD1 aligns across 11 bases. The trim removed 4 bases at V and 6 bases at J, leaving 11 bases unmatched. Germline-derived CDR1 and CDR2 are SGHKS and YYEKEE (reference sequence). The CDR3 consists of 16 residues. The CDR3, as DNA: TGTGCCAGCAGCCAATCCCGGGACAGGGGGAGAGATGGCTACACCTTC. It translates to CASSQSRDRGRDGYTF.

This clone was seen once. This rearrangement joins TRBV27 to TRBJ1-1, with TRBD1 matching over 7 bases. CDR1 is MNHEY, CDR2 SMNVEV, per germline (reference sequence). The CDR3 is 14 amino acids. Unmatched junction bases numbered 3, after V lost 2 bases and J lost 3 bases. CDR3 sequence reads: CASSLRGRDTEAFF. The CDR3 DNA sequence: TGTGCCAGCAGTTTAAGGGGGCGGGACACTGAAGCTTTCTTT.

The CDR3 DNA follows: TGTGCCAGCCTCAATGCAGGCGAGCAGTACTTC. Translated, it gives CASLNAGEQYF. The chain joins TRBV2 to TRBJ2-7, with D unresolved. Trimming left V 8 bases short and J 6 bases short, with 11 bases between. The germline gives CDR1 SNHLY, CDR2 FYNNEI. The CDR3 has 11 amino acids. The whole variable domain, filled in from reference TRBV2 and TRBJ2-7, reads EPEVTQTPSHQVTQMGQEVILRCVPISNHLYFYWYRQILGQKVEFLVSFYNNEISEKSEIFDDQFSVERPDGSNFTLKIRSTKLEDSAMYFCASLNAGEQYFGPGTRLTVT.

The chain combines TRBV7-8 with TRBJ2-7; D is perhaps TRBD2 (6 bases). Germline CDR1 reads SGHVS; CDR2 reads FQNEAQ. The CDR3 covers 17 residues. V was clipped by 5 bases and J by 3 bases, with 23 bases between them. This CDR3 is CASSPPRRENPFYEQYF. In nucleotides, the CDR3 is TGTGCCAGCAGCCCCCCCAGGAGGGAAAACCCCTTCTACGAGCAGTACTTC. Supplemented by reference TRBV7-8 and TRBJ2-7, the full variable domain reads GAGVSQSPRYKVAKRGQDVALRCDPISGHVSLFWYQQALGQGPEFLTYFQNEAQLDKSGLPSDRFFAERPEGSVSTLKIQRTQQEDSAVYLCASSPPRRENPFYEQYFGPGTRLTVT.

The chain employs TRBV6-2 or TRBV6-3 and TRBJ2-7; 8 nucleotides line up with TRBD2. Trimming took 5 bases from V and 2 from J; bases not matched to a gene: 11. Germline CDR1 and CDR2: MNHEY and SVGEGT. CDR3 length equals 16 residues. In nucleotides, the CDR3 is TGTGCCAGCAGTACCCCCGGACTAGCACCTACCTACGAGCAGTACTTC. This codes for CASSTPGLAPTYEQYF.

This CDR3 is CSVRGLAKETQYF. In nucleotides, the CDR3 is TGCAGCGTGAGGGGACTAGCGAAAGAGACCCAGTACTTC. J is TRBJ2-5 and V is TRBV29-1, with 10 bases lining up with TRBD2. The CDR3 has 13 residues. Per the germline V gene, CDR1 is SQVTM and CDR2 is ANQGSEA. V lost 6 bases and J lost 3; bases outside the gene matches: 4.

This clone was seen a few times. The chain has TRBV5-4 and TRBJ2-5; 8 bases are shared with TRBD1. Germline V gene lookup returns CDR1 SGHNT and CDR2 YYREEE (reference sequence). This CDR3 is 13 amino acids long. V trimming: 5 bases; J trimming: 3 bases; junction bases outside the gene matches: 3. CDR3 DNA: TGTGCCAGCAGAGAGACAGGGGAAGAGACCCAGTACTTC. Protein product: CASRETGEETQYF. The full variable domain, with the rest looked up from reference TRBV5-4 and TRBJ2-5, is ETGVTQSPTHLIKTRGQQVTLRCSSQSGHNTVSWYQQALGQGPQFIFQYYREEENGRGNFPPRFSGLQFPNYSSELNVNALELDDSALYLCASRETGEETQYFGPGTRLLVL.

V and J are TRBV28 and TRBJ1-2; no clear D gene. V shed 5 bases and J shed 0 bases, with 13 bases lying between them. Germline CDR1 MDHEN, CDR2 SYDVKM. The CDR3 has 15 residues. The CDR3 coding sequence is TGTGCCAGCAGTGGAACAGCCCCCCCTAACTATGGCTACACCTTC. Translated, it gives CASSGTAPPNYGYTF.

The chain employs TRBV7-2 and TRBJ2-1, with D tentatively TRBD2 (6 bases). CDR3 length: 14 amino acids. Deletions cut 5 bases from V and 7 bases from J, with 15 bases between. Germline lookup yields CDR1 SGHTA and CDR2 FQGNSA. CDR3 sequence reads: CASSVGGSENEQFF. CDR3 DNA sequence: TGTGCCAGCAGCGTGGGAGGTTCGGAGAATGAGCAGTTCTTC.

CDR3 bases: TGTGCCAGCAGCGTAGGGGCGGGGGCGAGGGGAGAGACCCAGTACTTC. Protein sequence: CASSVGAGARGETQYF. This rearrangement joins TRBV9 to TRBJ2-5; tentative D call: TRBD2 (7 bases). Germline CDR1 is SGDLS and CDR2 is YYNGEE. The CDR3 contains 16 residues. V lost 0 bases to trimming and J lost 4 bases, with 16 bases between them.

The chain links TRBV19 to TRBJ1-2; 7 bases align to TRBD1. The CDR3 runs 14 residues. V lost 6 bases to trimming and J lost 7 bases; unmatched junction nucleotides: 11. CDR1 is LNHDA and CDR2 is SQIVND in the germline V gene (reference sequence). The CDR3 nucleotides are TGTGCCAGTAGCCTGACAGGGAGGGGAACTGGCTACACCTTC. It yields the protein CASSLTGRGTGYTF.

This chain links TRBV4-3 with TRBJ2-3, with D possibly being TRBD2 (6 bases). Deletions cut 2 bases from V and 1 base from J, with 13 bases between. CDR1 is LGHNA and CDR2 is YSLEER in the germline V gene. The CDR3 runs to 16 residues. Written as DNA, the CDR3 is TGCGCCAGCAGCCAAAATCTAGCGACCCGCACAGATACGCAGTATTTT. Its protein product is CASSQNLATRTDTQYF.

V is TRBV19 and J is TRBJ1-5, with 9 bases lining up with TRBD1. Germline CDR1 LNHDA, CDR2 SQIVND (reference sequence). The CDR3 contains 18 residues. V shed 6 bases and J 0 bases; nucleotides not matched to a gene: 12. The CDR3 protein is CASSPTGGGYDSNQPQHF. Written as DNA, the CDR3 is TGTGCCAGTAGCCCCACAGGGGGCGGCTACGATAGCAATCAGCCCCAGCATTTT.

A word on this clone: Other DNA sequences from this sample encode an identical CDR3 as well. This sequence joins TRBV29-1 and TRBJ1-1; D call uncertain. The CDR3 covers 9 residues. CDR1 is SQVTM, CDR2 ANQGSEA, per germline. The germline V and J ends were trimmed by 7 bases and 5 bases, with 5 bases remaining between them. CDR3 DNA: TGCAGCGGCGGTACTGAAGCTTTCTTT. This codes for CSGGTEAFF.

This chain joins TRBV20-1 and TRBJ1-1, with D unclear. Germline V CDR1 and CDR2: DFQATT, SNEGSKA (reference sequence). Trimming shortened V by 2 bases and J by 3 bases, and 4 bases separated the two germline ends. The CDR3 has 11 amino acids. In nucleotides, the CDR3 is TGCAGTGCTAGAATTGACACTGAAGCTTTCTTT. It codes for CSARIDTEAFF.

The DNA for the CDR3 is TGTGCCATCCTAGAGGGCACTGAAGCTTTCTTT. Amino acid sequence: CAILEGTEAFF. The chain combines TRBV28 with TRBJ1-1; D is unresolved. This CDR3 is built from 11 residues. The V end was cut by 10 bases, the J end by 4 bases, with 10 bases between. Germline CDR1 reads MDHEN; CDR2 reads SYDVKM.

DNA for the CDR3: TGTGCCAGCAGCCCCCGTGGGGGGGGCAATCAGCCCCAGCATTTT. The encoded protein is CASSPRGGGNQPQHF. This chain connects TRBV5-5 to TRBJ1-5; TRBD1 might be the D (5 bases). The V gene's germline CDR1 is SGHKS and CDR2 YYEKEE (reference sequence). This CDR3 region has 15 residues. V was trimmed by 4 bases and J by 2 bases, leaving 13 bases between them.

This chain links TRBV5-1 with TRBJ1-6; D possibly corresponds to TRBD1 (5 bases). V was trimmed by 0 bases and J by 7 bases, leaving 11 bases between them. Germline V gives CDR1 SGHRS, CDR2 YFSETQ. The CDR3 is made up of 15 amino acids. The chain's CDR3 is CASSLEGISNSPLHF. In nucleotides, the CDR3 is TGCGCCAGCAGCTTGGAGGGGATTTCAAATTCACCCCTCCACTTT.